The 26 T cell receptor beta chains in this list originate from one sample, sequenced in a study of T cell changes during pregnancy in multiple sclerosis. Sequencing was performed with immunoSEQ multiplex PCR; in TCRdb, only in-frame clones are kept and a portion is missing. The sample yields approximately 70,000 clones, about 94% seen once. The sequencing used CD4+ T cells from peripheral blood mononuclear cells, collected after pregnancy. All receptors come from a female donor with multiple sclerosis, enrolled in a pregnancy study.

This clone turned up a few times. The chain links TRBV5-1 to TRBJ1-3; D remains unclear. V lost 4 bases and J lost 0, with 11 bases in between. Germline V gene sequence: CDR1 SGHRS, CDR2 YFSETQ. The CDR3 has 15 residues. Here the CDR3 reads CASSPRESSGNTIYF. The CDR3 DNA follows: TGCGCCAGCAGCCCAAGAGAGAGCTCTGGAAACACCATATATTTT.

The chain couples TRBV7-3 to TRBJ2-1, with a possible D match to TRBD2 (5 bases). V lost 1 base and J lost 4, with 11 bases in between. The CDR3 has 15 amino acids. The germline V gene encodes CDR1 SGHTA and CDR2 FQGTGA. The DNA for the CDR3 is TGTGCCAGCAGCTTAAAGCGAACTAGTTACAATGAGCAGTTCTTC. Residues: CASSLKRTSYNEQFF.

The rearrangement links TRBV11-2 to TRBJ2-5, with D possibly being TRBD2 (5 bases). The germline gives CDR1 SGHAT, CDR2 FQNNGV. V gave up 1 base and J gave up 2 bases, with 5 bases separating them. The CDR3 length is 13 residues. The CDR3 bases are TGTGCCAGCAGCTTAGGGACTCAAGAGACCCAGTACTTC. As protein: CASSLGTQETQYF.

The genes are TRBV27 and TRBJ2-5; TRBD2 agrees at 13 bases. Matching the DNA end better, TRBJ2-7 makes the J call doubtful. Looked up from germline, CDR1 is MNHEY and CDR2 is SMNVEV (reference sequence). The CDR3 is 16 residues long. Here the CDR3 reads CASSSGLAGREYEQYF. The CDR3 nucleotides read TGTGCCAGCAGTTCGGGACTAGCGGGAAGAGAGTACGAGCAGTACTTC.

With respect to this clone: This specimen includes other DNA sequences encoding the same CDR3. The rearrangement links TRBV5-1 to TRBJ1-2; the D gene is possibly TRBD1 (6 bases). The ends were cut back, 0 bases at V and 4 bases at J, with 7 bases in the middle. Germline V lookup: CDR1 SGHRS, CDR2 YFSETQ. The CDR3 has 13 amino acids. CDR3 in DNA: TGCGCCAGCAGCTTGGGGACAGTCTATGGCTACACCTTC. This encodes CASSLGTVYGYTF. Looking up the rest from reference TRBV5-1 and TRBJ1-2 gives the full variable domain: KAGVTQTPRYLIKTRGQQVTLSCSPISGHRSVSWYQQTPGQGLQFLFEYFSETQRNKGNFPGRFSGRQFSNSRSEMNVSTLELGDSALYLCASSLGTVYGYTFGSGTRLTVV.

This sequence joins TRBV6-6 and TRBJ2-1; no reliable D call. The CDR3 sequence is 15 residues long. CDR1 is MNHNY, CDR2 SVGAGI, per germline (reference sequence). V lost 2 bases and J lost 8, with 16 bases in between. The CDR3 nucleotides are TGTGCCAGCAGTTACCCGGCGGCTAGTCACCATGAGCAGTTCTTC. It encodes CASSYPAASHHEQFF.

The CDR3 DNA is TGTGCCAGCAGAACTCGAGGACAGATTAGCAATCAGCCCCAGCATTTT. It is translated as CASRTRGQISNQPQHF. The V call is TRBV28, the J call TRBJ1-5, with D perhaps matching TRBD1 (6 bases). Trimming left V 6 bases short and J 0 bases short, with 15 bases between. The CDR3 runs to 16 residues. Per the germline V gene, CDR1 is MDHEN and CDR2 is SYDVKM.

The chain combines TRBV29-1 with TRBJ2-1, with a possible D match to TRBD2 (5 bases). The CDR3 has 14 residues. V dropped 8 bases and J dropped 4 bases, with 18 bases sitting between them. CDR1 and CDR2 (germline): SQVTM, ANQGSEA. CDR3 sequence (DNA): TGCAGCATCCGTCAAGCGGCTAGATACAATGAGCAGTTCTTC. This codes for CSIRQAARYNEQFF.

The chain carries TRBV2 and TRBJ1-2; D unresolved. CDR1 SNHLY and CDR2 FYNNEI come from the germline V gene. V was trimmed by 3 bases and J by 2 bases, leaving 10 bases between them. CDR3 size: 14 residues. CDR3 sequence (DNA): TGTGCCAGCAGTGATAGGACGGGGAACTATGGCTACACCTTC. The encoded protein is CASSDRTGNYGYTF.

The J gene is TRBJ2-1, the V gene TRBV2, with 11 bases aligning to TRBD2. V lost 6 bases and J lost 2; bases outside the gene matches: 6. The CDR3 length is 16 residues. Germline V gene lookup returns CDR1 SNHLY and CDR2 FYNNEI. The CDR3 is CASRGGLAAPYNEQFF. The CDR3 coding sequence is TGTGCCAGCAGGGGGGGACTAGCGGCTCCCTACAATGAGCAGTTCTTC.

This clone was counted a few times. V gene TRBV28 combines with J gene TRBJ1-2; 7 nucleotides agree with TRBD1. Trimming cost V 5 bases and J 4 bases; bases outside gene matches: 4. The CDR3 runs to 13 residues. Germline V gene data show CDR1 as MDHEN and CDR2 as SYDVKM. CDR3 protein: CASSTDRFYGYTF. CDR3 bases: TGTGCCAGCAGTACGGACAGGTTCTATGGCTACACCTTC.

V and J are TRBV27 and TRBJ1-3; tentative D call: TRBD1 (5 bases). Trimming pared 3 bases from V and 3 bases from J, leaving 15 bases between. The V gene's germline CDR1 is MNHEY and CDR2 SMNVEV (reference sequence). This CDR3 has 16 amino acids. Written as DNA, the CDR3 is TGTGCCAGCAGTTTCCGTGACCGGGGGTTTGGAAACACCATATATTTT. Amino acid sequence: CASSFRDRGFGNTIYF.

The CDR3, as DNA: TGTGCCAGCAGCTTAGGGCCTCCGGGAGGGCCGAAGATTGCATACGAGCAGTACTTC. This codes for CASSLGPPGGPKIAYEQYF. The chain employs TRBV7-8 and TRBJ2-7, with 8 nucleotides matching TRBD2. This CDR3 comprises 19 residues. CDR1 and CDR2 from the germline V gene are SGHVS and FQNEAQ. The V and J ends lost 1 base and 4 bases, in that order; junction bases with no gene match: 18.

The chain uses TRBV7-9 and TRBJ1-2, with a weak D call TRBD1 (6 bases). Looked up from germline, CDR1 is SEHNR and CDR2 is FQNEAQ (reference sequence). The CDR3 is made up of 13 amino acids. The V gene lost 3 bases and the J gene lost 7 bases, with 12 bases spanning the gap. In DNA, the CDR3 is TGTGCCAGCAGCTTTACAGGGTCTCGTGGCTACACCTTC. This translates into CASSFTGSRGYTF.

The genes are TRBV5-6 and TRBJ1-1; tentative D call: TRBD1 (5 bases). CDR1 SGHDT and CDR2 YYEEEE come from the germline V gene. The CDR3 totals 13 residues. Trimming removed 5 bases from V and 8 bases from J, with 16 bases in between. CDR3 DNA sequence: TGTGCCAGCAGGCGGCAGGGTATGATCGAAGCTTTCTTT. It translates to CASRRQGMIEAFF.

The rearrangement links TRBV7-2 to TRBJ2-7; tentative D call: TRBD2 (5 bases). The V gene lost 2 bases and the J gene lost 3 bases, with 14 bases spanning the gap. CDR3 size: 15 residues. CDR1 and CDR2 from the germline V gene are SGHTA and FQGNSA. CDR3 sequence: CASSLPPQRYYEQYF. The CDR3, as DNA: TGTGCCAGCAGCTTACCTCCGCAGCGGTACTACGAGCAGTACTTC.

This clone turned up a few times. The V call is TRBV11-3, the J call TRBJ1-1; no firm D call. The germline V gene encodes CDR1 SGHNT and CDR2 YENEEA. The CDR3 contains 12 residues. Trimming cost V 3 bases and J 9 bases, with 11 bases left between them. In DNA, the CDR3 is TGTGCCAGCAGCTTCAACAGTGGTAAAGCTTTCTTT. Residues: CASSFNSGKAFF.

The chain recombines TRBV5-1 with TRBJ2-1; 9 bases fit TRBD2. CDR3 size: 16 residues. The germline V gene has CDR1 SGHRS and CDR2 YFSETQ. V lost 2 bases and J lost 0; bases outside the gene matches: 3. The CDR3 DNA reads TGCGCCAGCAGCTTTGAGCGGGGGGCCTCCTACAATGAGCAGTTCTTC. Protein: CASSFERGASYNEQFF.

J is TRBJ2-6 and V is TRBV2, with a tentative D call TRBD1 (5 bases). Germline lookup yields CDR1 SNHLY and CDR2 FYNNEI. The CDR3 totals 15 residues. Trimming shortened V by 7 bases and J by 0 bases, and 10 bases separated the two germline ends. DNA for the CDR3: TGTGCCAGCATGGGGCCTTTCTCTGGGGCCAACGTCCTGACTTTC. It specifies CASMGPFSGANVLTF.

The rearrangement uses TRBV5-4 and TRBJ1-2, with D perhaps matching TRBD1 (6 bases). The V gene's germline CDR1 is SGHNT and CDR2 YYREEE (reference sequence). The CDR3 runs 15 residues. V gave up 0 bases and J gave up 2 bases, with 11 bases separating them. The CDR3 DNA reads as TGTGCCAGCAGCTTGGAGGGGGTCAGGAACTATGGCTACACCTTC. Translated, it gives CASSLEGVRNYGYTF.

The rearrangement joins TRBV27 to TRBJ2-5, with 14 bases lining up with TRBD2. V trimming: 9 bases; J trimming: 4 bases; junction bases outside the gene matches: 7. The CDR3 consists of 15 residues. The germline V gene encodes CDR1 MNHEY and CDR2 SMNVEV (reference sequence). This CDR3 reads CASSRTSGRLETQYF. The CDR3, as DNA: TGTGCCAGTTCCCGGACTAGCGGGAGGTTAGAGACCCAGTACTTC.

The J gene is TRBJ1-5, the V gene TRBV19, with D possibly TRBD1 on 6 matching bases. Deletions cut 10 bases from V and 6 bases from J, with 16 bases between. The germline CDR1 and CDR2 sequences are LNHDA and SQIVND (reference sequence). The CDR3 covers 13 residues. DNA for the CDR3: TGTGCCACTAGGCAGGGGCTAGCTCAGCCCCAGCATTTT. Translation: CATRQGLAQPQHF.

The J gene is TRBJ2-1, the V gene TRBV28, with TRBD2 matching over 9 bases. CDR1 is MDHEN and CDR2 is SYDVKM in the germline V gene. The trim removed 5 bases at V and 10 bases at J, leaving 15 bases unmatched. This CDR3 has 16 amino acids. The DNA for the CDR3 is TGTGCCAGCAGTCCCTTTAAATTAGCGGGAGAACGGGAGCAGTTCTTC. Protein sequence: CASSPFKLAGEREQFF.

V is TRBV7-2 and J is TRBJ2-2; D is possibly TRBD1 (6 bases). This CDR3 comprises 14 residues. V gave up 4 bases and J gave up 6 bases, with 12 bases separating them. Germline V CDR1 and CDR2: SGHTA, FQGNSA. The CDR3 nucleotides read TGTGCCAGCAGCTACCAGGGGTTGCCCGGGGAGCTGTTTTTT. Translation: CASSYQGLPGELFF.

The rearrangement joins TRBV7-3 to TRBJ2-1, with 14 bases matching TRBD2. Per the germline V gene, CDR1 is SGHTA and CDR2 is FQGTGA. The J segment lost 9 bases and the V segment lost 5 bases, leaving 6 bases of the junction unmatched. The CDR3 extends over 15 amino acids. This CDR3 reads CASSQTSGRGGEQFF. The CDR3 DNA sequence: TGTGCCAGCAGCCAGACTAGCGGGAGGGGGGGTGAGCAGTTCTTC.

The gene calls are TRBV29-1 and TRBJ2-3; 8 positions match TRBD2. The V gene's germline CDR1 is SQVTM and CDR2 ANQGSEA. The CDR3 length is 15 residues. J gave up 2 bases and V 3 bases, and 7 bases lay outside the gene matches. The DNA for the CDR3 is TGCAGCGTTGACGGCCTAGCGGGCCTCACAGATACGCAGTATTTT. Translated: CSVDGLAGLTDTQYF.